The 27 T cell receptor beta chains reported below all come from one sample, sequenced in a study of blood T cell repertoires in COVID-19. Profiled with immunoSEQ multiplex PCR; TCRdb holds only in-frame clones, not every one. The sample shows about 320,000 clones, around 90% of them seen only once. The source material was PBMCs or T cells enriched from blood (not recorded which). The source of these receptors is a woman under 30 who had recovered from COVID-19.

This CDR3 is CASSPQGNSNQPQHF. CDR3 sequence (DNA): TGTGCCAGCAGCCCACAGGGTAACAGCAATCAGCCCCAGCATTTT. The rearrangement uses TRBV11-2 and TRBJ1-5; a possible D gene is TRBD1 (6 bases). The CDR3 has 15 residues. The V gene lost 5 bases and the J gene lost 1 base, with 12 bases spanning the gap. Germline lookup yields CDR1 SGHAT and CDR2 FQNNGV.

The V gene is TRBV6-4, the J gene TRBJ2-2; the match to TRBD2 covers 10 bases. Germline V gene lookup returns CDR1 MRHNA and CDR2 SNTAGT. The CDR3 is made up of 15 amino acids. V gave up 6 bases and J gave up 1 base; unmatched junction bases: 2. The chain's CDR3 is CASREREGNTGELFF. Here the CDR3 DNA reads TGTGCCAGCAGAGAGCGGGAGGGGAACACCGGGGAGCTGTTTTTT.

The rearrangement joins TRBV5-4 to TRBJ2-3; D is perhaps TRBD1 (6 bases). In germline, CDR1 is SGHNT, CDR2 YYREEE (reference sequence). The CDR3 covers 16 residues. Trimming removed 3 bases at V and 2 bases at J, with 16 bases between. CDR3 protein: CASSSPDRTLTDTQYF. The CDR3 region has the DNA TGTGCCAGCAGCTCCCCAGACAGGACTCTCACAGATACGCAGTATTTT. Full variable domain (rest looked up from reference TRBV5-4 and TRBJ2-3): ETGVTQSPTHLIKTRGQQVTLRCSSQSGHNTVSWYQQALGQGPQFIFQYYREEENGRGNFPPRFSGLQFPNYSSELNVNALELDDSALYLCASSSPDRTLTDTQYFGPGTRLTVL.

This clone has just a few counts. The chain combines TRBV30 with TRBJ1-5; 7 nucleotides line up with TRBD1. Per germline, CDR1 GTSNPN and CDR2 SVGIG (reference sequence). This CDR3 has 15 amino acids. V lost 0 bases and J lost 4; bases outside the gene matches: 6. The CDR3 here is CAWSVSDRDNQPQHF. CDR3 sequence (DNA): TGTGCCTGGAGTGTTAGTGACAGGGATAATCAGCCCCAGCATTTT.

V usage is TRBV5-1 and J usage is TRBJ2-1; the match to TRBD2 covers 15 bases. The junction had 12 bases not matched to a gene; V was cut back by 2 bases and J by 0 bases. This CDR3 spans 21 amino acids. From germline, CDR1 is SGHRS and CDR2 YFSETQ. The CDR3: CASSFPTGTSGGRSSYNEQFF. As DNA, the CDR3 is TGCGCCAGCAGCTTCCCCACCGGGACTAGCGGGGGGAGAAGCTCCTACAATGAGCAGTTCTTC.

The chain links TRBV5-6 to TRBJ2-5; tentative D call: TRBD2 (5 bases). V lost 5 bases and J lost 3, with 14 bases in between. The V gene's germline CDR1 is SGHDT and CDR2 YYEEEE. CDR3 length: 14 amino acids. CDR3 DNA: TGTGCCAGCAGGCCGGGGTACTTTGAAGAGACCCAGTACTTC. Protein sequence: CASRPGYFEETQYF.

The CDR3 DNA reads as TGCGCCAGCAGCCCCCAGGGAAATACCCCTGAAGCTTTCTTT. Residues: CASSPQGNTPEAFF. The chain links TRBV4-1 to TRBJ1-1, with D possibly matching TRBD1 (5 bases). The V and J ends lost 4 bases and 6 bases respectively, with 15 bases between them. The germline gives CDR1 MGHRA, CDR2 YSYEKL. The CDR3 totals 14 residues.

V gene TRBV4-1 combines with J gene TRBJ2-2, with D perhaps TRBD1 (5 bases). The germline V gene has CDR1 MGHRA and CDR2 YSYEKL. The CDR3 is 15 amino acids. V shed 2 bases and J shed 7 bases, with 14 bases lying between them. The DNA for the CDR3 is TGCGCCAGCAGCCAACGCGTACAGGCTAACGGGGAGCTGTTTTTT. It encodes CASSQRVQANGELFF.

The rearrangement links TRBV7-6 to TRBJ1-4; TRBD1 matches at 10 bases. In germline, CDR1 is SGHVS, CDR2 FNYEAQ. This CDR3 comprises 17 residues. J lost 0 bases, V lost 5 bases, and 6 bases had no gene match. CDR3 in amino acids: CASSPRQGATTNEKLFF. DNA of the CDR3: TGTGCCAGCAGCCCTAGACAGGGGGCGACAACTAATGAAAAACTGTTTTTT.

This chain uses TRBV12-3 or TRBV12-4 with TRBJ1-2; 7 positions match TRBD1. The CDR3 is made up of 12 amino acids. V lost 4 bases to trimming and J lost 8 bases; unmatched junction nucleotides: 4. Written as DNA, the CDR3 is TGTGCCAGCAGTTCTACAGGGGTCGGCTACACCTTC. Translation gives CASSSTGVGYTF.

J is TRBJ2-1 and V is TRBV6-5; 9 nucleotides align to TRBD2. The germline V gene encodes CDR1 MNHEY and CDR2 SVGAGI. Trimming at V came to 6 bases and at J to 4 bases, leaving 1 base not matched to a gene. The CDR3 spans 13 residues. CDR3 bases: TGTGCCAGCAGGACTAGCGGTTACAATGAGCAGTTCTTC. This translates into CASRTSGYNEQFF.

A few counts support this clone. Here the CDR3 reads CASSPADYGYTF. The CDR3 DNA follows: TGTGCCAGCAGCCCTGCGGACTATGGCTACACCTTC. The rearrangement links TRBV28 to TRBJ1-2; D is unclear. Trimming pared 6 bases from V and 3 bases from J, leaving 8 bases between. The CDR3 is 12 residues long. Germline lookup yields CDR1 MDHEN and CDR2 SYDVKM.

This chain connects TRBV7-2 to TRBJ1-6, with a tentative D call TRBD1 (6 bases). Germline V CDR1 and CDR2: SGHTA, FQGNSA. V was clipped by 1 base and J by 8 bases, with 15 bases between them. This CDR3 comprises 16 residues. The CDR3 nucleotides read TGTGCCAGCAGCTTAGTTTACAGGGCTATGGATTCACCCCTCCACTTT. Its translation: CASSLVYRAMDSPLHF.

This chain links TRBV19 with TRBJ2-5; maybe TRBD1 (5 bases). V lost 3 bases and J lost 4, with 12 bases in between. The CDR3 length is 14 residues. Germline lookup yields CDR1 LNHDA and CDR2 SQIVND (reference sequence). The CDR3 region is CASSMGRVPETQYF. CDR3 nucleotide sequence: TGTGCCAGTAGTATGGGCAGGGTCCCAGAGACCCAGTACTTC.

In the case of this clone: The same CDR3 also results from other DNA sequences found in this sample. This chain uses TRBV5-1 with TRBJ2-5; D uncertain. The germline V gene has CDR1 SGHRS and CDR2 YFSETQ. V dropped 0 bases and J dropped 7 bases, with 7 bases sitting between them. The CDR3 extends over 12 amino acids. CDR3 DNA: TGCGCCAGCAGCTTGGAGAGAGGGACCCAGTACTTC. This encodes CASSLERGTQYF. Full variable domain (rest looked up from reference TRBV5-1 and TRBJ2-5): KAGVTQTPRYLIKTRGQQVTLSCSPISGHRSVSWYQQTPGQGLQFLFEYFSETQRNKGNFPGRFSGRQFSNSRSEMNVSTLELGDSALYLCASSLERGTQYFGPGTRLLVL.

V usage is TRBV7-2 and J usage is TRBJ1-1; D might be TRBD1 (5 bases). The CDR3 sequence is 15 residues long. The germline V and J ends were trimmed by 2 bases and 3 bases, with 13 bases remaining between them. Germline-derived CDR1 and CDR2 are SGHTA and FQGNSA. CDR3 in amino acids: CASSLTFRDYTEAFF. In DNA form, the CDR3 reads TGTGCCAGCAGCTTAACTTTCAGGGATTACACTGAAGCTTTCTTT.

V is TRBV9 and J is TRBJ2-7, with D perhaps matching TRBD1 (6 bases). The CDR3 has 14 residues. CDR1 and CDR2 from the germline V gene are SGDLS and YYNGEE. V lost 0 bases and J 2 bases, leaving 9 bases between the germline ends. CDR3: CASSVEGVPYEQYF. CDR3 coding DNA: TGTGCCAGCAGCGTAGAGGGGGTCCCCTACGAGCAGTACTTC.

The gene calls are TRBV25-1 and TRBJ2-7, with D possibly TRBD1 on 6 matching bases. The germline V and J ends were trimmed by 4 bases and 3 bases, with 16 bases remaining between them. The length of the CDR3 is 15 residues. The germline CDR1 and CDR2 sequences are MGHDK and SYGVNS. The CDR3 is CASSGGQITNYEQYF. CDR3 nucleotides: TGTGCCAGCAGTGGTGGACAGATCACTAACTACGAGCAGTACTTC.

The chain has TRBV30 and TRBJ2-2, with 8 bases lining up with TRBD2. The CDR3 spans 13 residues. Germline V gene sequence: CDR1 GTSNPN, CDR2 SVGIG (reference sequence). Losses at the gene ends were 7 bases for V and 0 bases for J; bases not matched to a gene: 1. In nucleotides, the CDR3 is TGTGCCTCGGGACTAGCGAACACCGGGGAGCTGTTTTTT. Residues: CASGLANTGELFF.

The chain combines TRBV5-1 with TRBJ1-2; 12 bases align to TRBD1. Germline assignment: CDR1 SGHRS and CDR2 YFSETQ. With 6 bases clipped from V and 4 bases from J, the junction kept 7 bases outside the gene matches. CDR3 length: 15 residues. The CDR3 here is CASTTGTGGAYGYTF. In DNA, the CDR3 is TGCGCCAGCACGACCGGGACAGGGGGCGCCTATGGCTACACCTTC.

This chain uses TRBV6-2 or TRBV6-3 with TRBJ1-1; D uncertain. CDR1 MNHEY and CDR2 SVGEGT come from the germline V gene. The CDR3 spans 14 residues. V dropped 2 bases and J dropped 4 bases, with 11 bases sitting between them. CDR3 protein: CASSYLSAGTEAFF. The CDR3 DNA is TGTGCCAGCAGTTACCTCAGTGCAGGCACTGAAGCTTTCTTT.

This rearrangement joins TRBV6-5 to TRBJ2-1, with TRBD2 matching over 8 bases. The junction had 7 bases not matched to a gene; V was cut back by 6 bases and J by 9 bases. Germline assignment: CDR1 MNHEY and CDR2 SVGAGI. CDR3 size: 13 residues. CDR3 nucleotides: TGTGCCAGCAGGCAAGCGGGAGAGGCTGAGCAGTTCTTC. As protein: CASRQAGEAEQFF.

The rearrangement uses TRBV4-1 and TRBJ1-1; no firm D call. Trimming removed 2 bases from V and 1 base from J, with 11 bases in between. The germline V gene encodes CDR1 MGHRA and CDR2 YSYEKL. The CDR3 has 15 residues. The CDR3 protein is CASSQTGLTNTEAFF. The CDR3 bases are TGCGCCAGCAGCCAAACTGGGCTGACGAACACTGAAGCTTTCTTT.

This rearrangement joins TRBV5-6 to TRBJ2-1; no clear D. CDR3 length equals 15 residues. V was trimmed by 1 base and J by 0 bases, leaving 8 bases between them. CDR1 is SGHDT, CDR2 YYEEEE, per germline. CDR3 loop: CASSLYSSSYNEQFF. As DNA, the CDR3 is TGTGCCAGCAGCTTGTATTCGAGCTCCTACAATGAGCAGTTCTTC.

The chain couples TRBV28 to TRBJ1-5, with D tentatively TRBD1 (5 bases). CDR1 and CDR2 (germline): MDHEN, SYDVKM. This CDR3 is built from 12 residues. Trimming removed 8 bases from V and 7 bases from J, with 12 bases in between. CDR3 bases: TGTGCCAGCGACAGCGCTGAACAGCCCCAGCATTTT. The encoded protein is CASDSAEQPQHF.

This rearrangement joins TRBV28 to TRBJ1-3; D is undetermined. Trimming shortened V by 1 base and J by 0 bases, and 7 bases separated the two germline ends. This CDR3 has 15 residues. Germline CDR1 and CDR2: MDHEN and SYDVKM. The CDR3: CASSLSQFSGNTIYF. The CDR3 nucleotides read TGTGCCAGCAGTTTATCCCAGTTCTCTGGAAACACCATATATTTT.

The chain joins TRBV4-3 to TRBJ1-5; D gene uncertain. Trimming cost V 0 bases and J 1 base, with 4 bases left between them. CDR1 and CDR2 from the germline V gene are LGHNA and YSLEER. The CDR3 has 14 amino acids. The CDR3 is CASSQDRSNQPQHF. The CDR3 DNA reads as TGCGCCAGCAGCCAAGACAGGAGCAATCAGCCCCAGCATTTT.